The clone carrying this T cell receptor (beta chain) was recorded at least ten times. The antigen is undetermined. The data derive from a study of CD8+CD57+ T cells in acquired aplastic anemia. Study in general: Sorted CD4+ and CD8+ cells yielded DNA averaging around 3.2 ug. Study outcomes and limitations: The same twenty-nine CD8+ CDR3 sequences occurred in patients and in controls.

Both TCR beta VDJ combination and CDR3 sequence profiling were carried out. Genomic DNA was the template for this profiling. From the reads, TCRdb called clonotypes with MiXCR, one entry per CDR3 protein. The repertoire includes around 430,000 distinct CDR3 sequences, more than 25% of them detected once, and 0.75% to 0.95% sits in the top ten. For sequencing, patients were chosen who had shown expansion of CD8+CD57+ cells by flow cytometry. Sequencing was carried out using sorted CD4+, CD8+, or CD8+CD57+ T cells (not recorded which) from PBMCs. The TCR was taken from a human donor with aplastic anemia.

CDR3 in amino acids: CASRTYADIYAPLHF. The CDR3, as DNA: TGTGCCAGTAGGACCTATGCGGACATTTACGCACCCCTCCACTTT. The chain employs TRBV19 and TRBJ1-6; tentative D call: TRBD1 (5 bases). The V end was cut by 6 bases, the J end by 11 bases, with 20 bases between. CDR3 size: 15 residues. Germline V gene sequence: CDR1 LNHDA, CDR2 SQIVND (reference sequence).